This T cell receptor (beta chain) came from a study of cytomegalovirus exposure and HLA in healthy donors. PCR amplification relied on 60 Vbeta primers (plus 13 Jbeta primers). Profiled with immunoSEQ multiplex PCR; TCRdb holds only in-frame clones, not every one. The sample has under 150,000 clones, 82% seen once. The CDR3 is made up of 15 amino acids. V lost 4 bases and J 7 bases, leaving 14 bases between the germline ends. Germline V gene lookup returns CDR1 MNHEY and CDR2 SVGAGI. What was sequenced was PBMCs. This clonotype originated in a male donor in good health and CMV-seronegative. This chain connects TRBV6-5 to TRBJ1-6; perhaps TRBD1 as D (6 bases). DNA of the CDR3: TGTGCCAGCAGTTCCTACAGGGTCTCAAATTCACCCCTCCACTTT. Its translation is CASSSYRVSNSPLHF.